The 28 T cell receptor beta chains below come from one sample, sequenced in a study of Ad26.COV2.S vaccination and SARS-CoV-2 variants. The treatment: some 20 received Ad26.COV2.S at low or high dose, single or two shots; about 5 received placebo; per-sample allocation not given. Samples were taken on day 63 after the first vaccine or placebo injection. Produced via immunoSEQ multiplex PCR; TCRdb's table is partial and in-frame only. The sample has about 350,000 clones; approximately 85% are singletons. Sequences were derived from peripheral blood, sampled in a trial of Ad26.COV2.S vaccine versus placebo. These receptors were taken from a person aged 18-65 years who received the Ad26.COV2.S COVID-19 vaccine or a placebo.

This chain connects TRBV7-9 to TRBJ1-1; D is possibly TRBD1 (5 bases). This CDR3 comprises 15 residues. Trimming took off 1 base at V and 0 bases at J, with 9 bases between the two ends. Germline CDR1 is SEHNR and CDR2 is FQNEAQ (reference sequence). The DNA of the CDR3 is TGTGCCAGCAGCTTAGAAAGGGGTATGAACACTGAAGCTTTCTTT. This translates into CASSLERGMNTEAFF.

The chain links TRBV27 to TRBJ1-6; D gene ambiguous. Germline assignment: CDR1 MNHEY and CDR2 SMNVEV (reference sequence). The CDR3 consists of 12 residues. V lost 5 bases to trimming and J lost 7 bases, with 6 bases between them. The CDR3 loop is CASSPGNSPLHF. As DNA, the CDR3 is TGTGCCAGCAGTCCCGGAAATTCACCCCTCCACTTT.

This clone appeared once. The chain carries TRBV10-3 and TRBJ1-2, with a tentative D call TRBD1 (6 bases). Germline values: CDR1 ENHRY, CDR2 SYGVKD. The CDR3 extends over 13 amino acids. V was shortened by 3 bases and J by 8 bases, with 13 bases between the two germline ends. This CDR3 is CAISDSGTLGYTF. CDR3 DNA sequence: TGTGCCATCAGTGATTCCGGGACACTCGGCTACACCTTC.

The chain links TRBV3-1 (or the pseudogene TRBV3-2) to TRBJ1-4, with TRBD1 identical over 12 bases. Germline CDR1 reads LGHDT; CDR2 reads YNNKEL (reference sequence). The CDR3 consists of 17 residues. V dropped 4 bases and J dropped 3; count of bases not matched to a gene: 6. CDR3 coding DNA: TGTGCCAGCAGCCCGGGACAGGGGGCGCGGGCTAATGAAAAACTGTTTTTT. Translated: CASSPGQGARANEKLFF.

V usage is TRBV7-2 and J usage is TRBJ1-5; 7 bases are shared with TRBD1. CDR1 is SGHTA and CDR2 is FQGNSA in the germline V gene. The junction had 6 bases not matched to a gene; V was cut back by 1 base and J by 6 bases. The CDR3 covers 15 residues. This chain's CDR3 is CASSLEGARVQPQHF. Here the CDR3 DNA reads TGTGCCAGCAGCTTAGAGGGGGCACGAGTTCAGCCCCAGCATTTT.

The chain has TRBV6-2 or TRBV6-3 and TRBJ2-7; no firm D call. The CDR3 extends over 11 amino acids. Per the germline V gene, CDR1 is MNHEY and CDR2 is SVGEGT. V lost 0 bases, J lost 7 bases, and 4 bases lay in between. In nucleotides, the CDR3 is TGTGCCAGCAGTTACTCAGGGGAGCAGTACTTC. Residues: CASSYSGEQYF.

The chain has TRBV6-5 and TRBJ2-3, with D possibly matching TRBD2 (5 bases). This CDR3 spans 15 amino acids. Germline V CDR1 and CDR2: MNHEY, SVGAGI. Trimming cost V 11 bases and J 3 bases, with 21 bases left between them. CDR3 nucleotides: TGTGCCTTCCCCGGCTGGTCGGAGGTGACAGATACGCAGTATTTT. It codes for CAFPGWSEVTDTQYF.

CDR3 DNA sequence: TGTGCCACCAGCAGAGATTTGGCGGGGAGCACAGATACGCAGTATTTT. This translates into CATSRDLAGSTDTQYF. The V call is TRBV15, the J call TRBJ2-3; weak D call: TRBD2 (6 bases). V gave up 0 bases and J gave up 0 bases, with 10 bases separating them. This CDR3 region has 16 residues. Looked up from germline, CDR1 is LNHNV and CDR2 is YYDKDF (reference sequence).

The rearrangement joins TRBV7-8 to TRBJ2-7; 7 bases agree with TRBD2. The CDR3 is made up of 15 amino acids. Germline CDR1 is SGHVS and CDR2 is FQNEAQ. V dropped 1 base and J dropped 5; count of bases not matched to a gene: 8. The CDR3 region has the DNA TGTGCCAGCAGCTTAGAGACTAGCCGGGCGCACGAGCAGTACTTC. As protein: CASSLETSRAHEQYF.

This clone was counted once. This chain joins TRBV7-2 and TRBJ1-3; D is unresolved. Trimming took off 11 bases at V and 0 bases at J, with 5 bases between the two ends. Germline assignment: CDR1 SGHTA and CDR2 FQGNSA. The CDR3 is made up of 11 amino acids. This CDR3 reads CAFDSGNTIYF. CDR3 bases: TGTGCCTTCGACTCTGGAAACACCATATATTTT.

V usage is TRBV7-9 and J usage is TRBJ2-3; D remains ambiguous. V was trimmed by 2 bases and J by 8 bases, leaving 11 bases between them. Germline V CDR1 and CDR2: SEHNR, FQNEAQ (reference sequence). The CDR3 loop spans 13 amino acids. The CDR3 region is CASSLWPSPTQYF. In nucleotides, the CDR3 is TGTGCCAGCAGCTTATGGCCCAGCCCTACGCAGTATTTT.

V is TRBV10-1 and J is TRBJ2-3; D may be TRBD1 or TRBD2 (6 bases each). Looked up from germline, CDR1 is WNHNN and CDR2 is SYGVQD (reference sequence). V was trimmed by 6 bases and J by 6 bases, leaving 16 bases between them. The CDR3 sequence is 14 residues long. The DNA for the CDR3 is TGCGCCAGCAGCCTAGCGTCAAGGGGGGATACGCAGTATTTT. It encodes CASSLASRGDTQYF.

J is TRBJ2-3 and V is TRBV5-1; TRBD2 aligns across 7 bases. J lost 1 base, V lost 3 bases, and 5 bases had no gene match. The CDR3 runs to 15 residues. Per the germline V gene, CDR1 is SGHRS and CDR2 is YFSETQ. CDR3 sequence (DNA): TGCGCCAGCAGCTCGGAGCGGGGCGGCACAGATACGCAGTATTTT. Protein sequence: CASSSERGGTDTQYF.

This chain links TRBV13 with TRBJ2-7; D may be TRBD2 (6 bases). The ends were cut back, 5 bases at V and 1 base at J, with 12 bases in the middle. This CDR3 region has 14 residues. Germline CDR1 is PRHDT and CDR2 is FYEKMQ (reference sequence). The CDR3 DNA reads TGTGCCAGCAGCCAATTGGGAGGATCCTACGAGCAGTACTTC. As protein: CASSQLGGSYEQYF.

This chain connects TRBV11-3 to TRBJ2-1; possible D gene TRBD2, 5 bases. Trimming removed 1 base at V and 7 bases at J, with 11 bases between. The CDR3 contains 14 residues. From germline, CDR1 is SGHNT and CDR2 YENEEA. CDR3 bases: TGTGCCAGCAGCTTAGGAGAGGGAGAAAATGAGCAGTTCTTC. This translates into CASSLGEGENEQFF.

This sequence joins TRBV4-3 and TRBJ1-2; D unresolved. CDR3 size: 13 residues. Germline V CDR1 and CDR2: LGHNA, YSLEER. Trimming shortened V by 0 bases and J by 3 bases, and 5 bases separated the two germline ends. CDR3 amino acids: CASSQELHYGYTF. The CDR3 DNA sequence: TGCGCCAGCAGCCAAGAACTTCACTATGGCTACACCTTC.

The CDR3 region is CASSPGGSYEQYF. DNA of the CDR3: TGCGCCAGCAGCCCAGGGGGTTCCTACGAGCAGTACTTC. This chain links TRBV10-1 with TRBJ2-7, with 7 bases identical to TRBD1. Per germline, CDR1 WNHNN and CDR2 SYGVQD (reference sequence). V was pared by 6 bases and J by 1 base, with 3 bases of the junction left unmatched. This CDR3 contains 13 residues.

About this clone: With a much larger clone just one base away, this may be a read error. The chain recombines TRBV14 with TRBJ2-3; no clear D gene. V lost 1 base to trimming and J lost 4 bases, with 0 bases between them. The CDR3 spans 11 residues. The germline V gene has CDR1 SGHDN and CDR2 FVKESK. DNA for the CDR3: TGTGCCAGCAGCCAAGCAGATACGCAGTATTTT. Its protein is CASSQADTQYF.

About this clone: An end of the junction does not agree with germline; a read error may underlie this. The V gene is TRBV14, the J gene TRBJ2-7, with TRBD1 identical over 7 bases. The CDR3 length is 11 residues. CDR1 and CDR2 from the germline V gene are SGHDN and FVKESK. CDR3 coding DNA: TGTGCCAGCAGCCAAGATAAGGGGACAGTTTTC. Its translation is CASSQDKGTVF.

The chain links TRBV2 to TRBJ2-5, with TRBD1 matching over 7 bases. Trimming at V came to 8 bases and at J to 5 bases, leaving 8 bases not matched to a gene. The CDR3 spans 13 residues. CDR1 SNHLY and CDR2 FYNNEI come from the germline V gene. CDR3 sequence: CASGLTGFETQYF. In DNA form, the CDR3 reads TGTGCCAGCGGACTGACAGGGTTTGAGACCCAGTACTTC.

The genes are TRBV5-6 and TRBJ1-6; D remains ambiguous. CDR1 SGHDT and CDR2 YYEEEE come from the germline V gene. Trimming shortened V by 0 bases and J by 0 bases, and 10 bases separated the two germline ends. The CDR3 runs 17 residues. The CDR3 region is CASSLDPGSSYNSPLHF. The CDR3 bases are TGTGCCAGCAGCTTGGATCCGGGGAGCTCCTATAATTCACCCCTCCACTTT.

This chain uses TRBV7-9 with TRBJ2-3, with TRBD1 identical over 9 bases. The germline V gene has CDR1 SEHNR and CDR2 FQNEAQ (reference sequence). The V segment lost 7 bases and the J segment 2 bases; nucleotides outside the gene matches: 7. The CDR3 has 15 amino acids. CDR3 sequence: CASNLGQGYTDTQYF. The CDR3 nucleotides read TGTGCCAGCAACTTGGGACAGGGATACACAGATACGCAGTATTTT.

The DNA of the CDR3 is TGTGCCAGCAGCCCCCTCGGGACAGGAGGAGGCTACACCTTC. Translating gives CASSPLGTGGGYTF. The chain joins TRBV9 to TRBJ1-2, with 8 bases lining up with TRBD1. Germline CDR1 reads SGDLS; CDR2 reads YYNGEE. The CDR3 sequence is 14 residues long. Trimming cost V 4 bases and J 8 bases; bases outside gene matches: 10. Using reference TRBV9 and TRBJ1-2 for the parts outside the CDR3, the full variable domain is DSGVTQTPKHLITATGQRVTLRCSPRSGDLSVYWYQQSLDQGLQFLIQYYNGEERAKGNILERFSAQQFPDLHSELNLSSLELGDSALYFCASSPLGTGGGYTFGSGTRLTVV.

The CDR3 region has the DNA TGTGCCAGCAGCTTAGACAGGACTTATGGCTACACCTTC. This encodes CASSLDRTYGYTF. V and J are TRBV13 and TRBJ1-2; D might be TRBD1 (5 bases). CDR1 is PRHDT, CDR2 FYEKMQ, per germline (reference sequence). The germline V and J ends were trimmed by 1 base and 5 bases, with 8 bases remaining between them. There are 13 residues in the CDR3.

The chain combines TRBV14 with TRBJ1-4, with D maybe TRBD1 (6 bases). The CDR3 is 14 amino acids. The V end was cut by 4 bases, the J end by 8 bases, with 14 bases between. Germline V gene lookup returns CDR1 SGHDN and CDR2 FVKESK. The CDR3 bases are TGTGCCAGCAGCCGTGGGGGCGCTGGGGAAAAACTGTTTTTT. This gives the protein CASSRGGAGEKLFF.

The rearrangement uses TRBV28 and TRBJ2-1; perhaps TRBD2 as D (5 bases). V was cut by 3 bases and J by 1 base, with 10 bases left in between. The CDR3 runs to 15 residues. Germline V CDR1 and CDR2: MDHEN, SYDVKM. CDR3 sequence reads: CASSLAGESYNEQFF. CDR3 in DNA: TGTGCCAGCAGTTTGGCCGGGGAATCCTACAATGAGCAGTTCTTC.

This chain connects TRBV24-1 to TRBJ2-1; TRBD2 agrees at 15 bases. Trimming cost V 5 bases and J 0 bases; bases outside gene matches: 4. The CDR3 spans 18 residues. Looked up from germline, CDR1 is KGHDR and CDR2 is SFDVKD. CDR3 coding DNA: TGTGCCACCAGTGTTGGACTAGCGGGAGGGAGCTCCTACAATGAGCAGTTCTTC. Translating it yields CATSVGLAGGSSYNEQFF.

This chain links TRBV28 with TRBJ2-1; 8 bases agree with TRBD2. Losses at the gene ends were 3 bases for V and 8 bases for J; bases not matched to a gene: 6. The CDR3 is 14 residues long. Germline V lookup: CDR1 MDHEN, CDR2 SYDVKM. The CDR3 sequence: CASSFYLGGDEQFF. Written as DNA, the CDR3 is TGTGCCAGCAGTTTTTACCTCGGGGGGGATGAGCAGTTCTTC.